The clone carrying this T cell receptor (beta chain) was counted only a few times. In TCRdb, the multiplex PCR reads were re-called with MiXCR into one record per CDR3 protein. The sample has approximately 230,000 distinct CDR3 sequences; 30% to 35% are singletons. Germline values: CDR1 SGHRS, CDR2 YFSETQ. The CDR3 is made up of 14 amino acids. Trimming took off 1 base at V and 6 bases at J, with 12 bases between the two ends. This sample stems from a study of breast tumors, draining lymph nodes, adjacent tissues. The lymph nodes were axillary draining lymph nodes from breast cancer patients. Sequenced input: axillary lymph node tissue. This TCR was sampled from a female donor with breast cancer. Some clones in this sample may be carry-over from other donors' samples. The chain joins TRBV5-1 to TRBJ2-3; maybe TRBD1 (6 bases). CDR3 nucleotides: TGCGCCAGCAGCTTGATTACAGGGATGGATACGCAGTATTTT. Translation gives CASSLITGMDTQYF.